The source of this TCR beta chain is a study of blood T cell repertoires in COVID-19. About the study: T cells, B-cell-depleted T cells, or PBMCs supplied cDNA or gDNA.

Using immunoSEQ multiplex PCR, the repertoire was profiled, and TCRdb retains in-frame clones only, with some absent. This table has about 120,000 clones, approximately 83% appearing once. V was cut by 7 bases and J by 14 bases, with 21 bases left in between. There are 12 residues in the CDR3. CDR1 and CDR2 from the germline V gene are SGHDT and YYEEEE. J is TRBJ2-5 and V is TRBV5-6; D is possibly TRBD2 (6 bases). Sequencing was performed on peripheral blood. The receptor was derived from an elderly man with active or convalescent COVID-19. This CDR3 reads CASQYRRGGPYF. The CDR3 DNA reads TGTGCCAGCCAATATAGGCGGGGAGGACCCTACTTC.